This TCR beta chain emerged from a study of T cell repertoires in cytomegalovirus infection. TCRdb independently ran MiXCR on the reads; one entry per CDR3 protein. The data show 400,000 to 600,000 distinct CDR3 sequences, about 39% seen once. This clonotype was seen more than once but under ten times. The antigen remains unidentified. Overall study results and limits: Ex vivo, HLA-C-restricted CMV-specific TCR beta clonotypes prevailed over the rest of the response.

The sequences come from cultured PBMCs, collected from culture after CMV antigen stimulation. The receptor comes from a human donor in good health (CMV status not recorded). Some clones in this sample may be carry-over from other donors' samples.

The CDR3 here is CATSSTVSNQPQHF. The CDR3 nucleotides read TGTGCCACCAGCAGCACAGTGAGCAATCAGCCCCAGCATTTT. The V and J genes are TRBV15 and TRBJ1-5, with D hard to call. Germline V lookup: CDR1 LNHNV, CDR2 YYDKDF (reference sequence). The CDR3 runs 14 residues. Between the trimmed V and J ends, which lost 3 bases and 1 base, there was a span of 7 bases.